Shown below are 23 T cell receptor beta chains from a single sample sequenced in a study of long-term antiretroviral therapy in people with HIV. It was version v3.0 of the immunoSEQ assay that was run at survey level. Produced via immunoSEQ multiplex PCR; TCRdb's table is partial and in-frame only. The data contain fewer than 30,000 clones, roughly 80% of them seen just once; the ten biggest clones take up roughly 9.5%. The specimen comprised unsorted PBMCs, sampled 3 years after starting antiretroviral therapy. Receptors originate from a man aged 40-49 years with HIV.

The chain employs TRBV9 and TRBJ2-5; D uncertain. The germline CDR1 and CDR2 sequences are SGDLS and YYNGEE. V gave up 3 bases and J gave up 5 bases, with 8 bases separating them. CDR3 length: 12 residues. The CDR3: CASSAIGETQYF. CDR3 sequence (DNA): TGTGCCAGCAGCGCGATTGGGGAGACCCAGTACTTC.

V gene TRBV6-1 combines with J gene TRBJ1-4, with D perhaps matching TRBD1 (6 bases). The CDR3 has 13 residues. V was clipped by 10 bases and J by 4 bases, with 13 bases between them. Germline V gene lookup returns CDR1 MNHNS and CDR2 SASEGT. In nucleotides, the CDR3 is TGTGCCACTTCGACAGGTTTTAATGAAAAACTGTTTTTT. It codes for CATSTGFNEKLFF.

V usage is TRBV6-5 and J usage is TRBJ1-1, with 7 bases matching TRBD1. This CDR3 spans 15 amino acids. The V gene's germline CDR1 is MNHEY and CDR2 SVGAGI. V was clipped by 3 bases and J by 6 bases; unmatched bases: 10. The CDR3 loop is CASSYIRDRGSEAFF. Here the CDR3 DNA reads TGTGCCAGCAGTTATATCCGGGACAGAGGATCTGAAGCTTTCTTT.

The chain links TRBV6-5 to TRBJ2-7, with 8 positions matching TRBD2. V was clipped by 0 bases and J by 0 bases; unmatched bases: 1. The CDR3 loop spans 15 amino acids. Germline V gives CDR1 MNHEY, CDR2 SVGAGI. The CDR3 sequence: CASSYSSGASYEQYF. In nucleotides, the CDR3 is TGTGCCAGCAGTTACTCTAGCGGGGCCTCCTACGAGCAGTACTTC.

The chain is built from TRBV19 and TRBJ1-2; the D is unclear. The germline gives CDR1 LNHDA, CDR2 SQIVND (reference sequence). CDR3 length: 13 amino acids. Trimming took off 2 bases at V and 4 bases at J, with 8 bases between the two ends. The CDR3 spells CASSISSLYGYTF. The DNA for the CDR3 is TGTGCCAGTAGTATATCCAGCCTCTATGGCTACACCTTC.

The chain is built from TRBV7-9 and TRBJ2-7; D remains ambiguous. This CDR3 comprises 12 residues. Trimming removed 4 bases at V and 3 bases at J, with 7 bases between. Germline V CDR1 and CDR2: SEHNR, FQNEAQ (reference sequence). As DNA, the CDR3 is TGTGCCAGCAGCTCAGAGGACTACGAGCAGTACTTC. Translation gives CASSSEDYEQYF.

The V gene is TRBV7-9, the J gene TRBJ2-5, with TRBD2 identical over 13 bases. Trimming took 5 bases from V and 5 from J; bases not matched to a gene: 8. Germline assignment: CDR1 SEHNR and CDR2 FQNEAQ (reference sequence). This CDR3 region has 16 residues. The CDR3 is CASSTTSGGNLETQYF. In DNA, the CDR3 is TGTGCCAGCAGCACGACTAGCGGGGGGAATCTGGAGACCCAGTACTTC.

The J gene is TRBJ2-7, the V gene TRBV29-1; D not certain. Per the germline V gene, CDR1 is SQVTM and CDR2 is ANQGSEA. V was trimmed by 7 bases and J by 3 bases, leaving 10 bases between them. The CDR3 totals 11 residues. The CDR3 DNA reads TGCAGCGCCCGCAAGGACTACGAGCAGTACTTC. Residues: CSARKDYEQYF.

This clone showed up just a few times. The chain joins TRBV6-1 to TRBJ1-2; D remains unclear. The ends were cut back, 2 bases at V and 2 bases at J, with 6 bases in the middle. The CDR3 has 13 residues. Germline values: CDR1 MNHNS, CDR2 SASEGT. CDR3 nucleotides: TGTGCCAGCAGTGAACGGAAGAACTATGGCTACACCTTC. Amino acids: CASSERKNYGYTF.

This clone occurred a few times. This chain connects TRBV11-2 to TRBJ1-3, with D uncertain. With 1 base removed from V and 0 bases from J, the gap between germline ends came to 7 bases. The CDR3 spans 15 residues. Germline CDR1 SGHAT, CDR2 FQNNGV. CDR3 sequence reads: CASSLGGYSGNTIYF. CDR3 nucleotide sequence: TGTGCCAGCAGCTTAGGCGGCTACTCTGGAAACACCATATATTTT.

The chain has TRBV30 and TRBJ2-1; D call uncertain. Trimming shortened V by 2 bases and J by 9 bases, and 8 bases separated the two germline ends. The CDR3 sequence is 11 residues long. Per the germline V gene, CDR1 is GTSNPN and CDR2 is SVGIG (reference sequence). The CDR3 bases are TGTGCCTGGAGTCCTCCGGGTGAGCAGTTCTTC. Amino acids: CAWSPPGEQFF.

The V and J genes are TRBV16 and TRBJ2-5, with a possible D match to TRBD2 (5 bases). The CDR3 runs to 15 residues. Germline V gene lookup returns CDR1 KGHSY and CDR2 FQNENV. V was pared by 2 bases and J by 5 bases, with 15 bases between. Here the CDR3 DNA reads TGTGCCAGCAGCCAAGTCGTTGGAGGCACGGAGACCCAGTACTTC. Translating gives CASSQVVGGTETQYF.

The chain has TRBV29-1 and TRBJ2-3; 7 bases align to TRBD1. The CDR3 consists of 13 residues. The germline V gene encodes CDR1 SQVTM and CDR2 ANQGSEA. The ends lost 6 bases at V and 5 bases at J; junction bases unmatched: 8. The CDR3 loop reads CSVSPTGLDTQYF. The CDR3 DNA reads as TGCAGCGTCTCACCGACAGGGTTAGATACGCAGTATTTT.

This chain joins TRBV7-8 and TRBJ2-7; 7 positions agree with TRBD2. Per germline, CDR1 SGHVS and CDR2 FQNEAQ. V dropped 2 bases and J dropped 7; count of bases not matched to a gene: 5. CDR3 length: 13 residues. The CDR3 coding sequence is TGTGCCAGCAGCTTACGAGGGGAGGGTGAGCAGTACTTC. Protein product: CASSLRGEGEQYF.

This chain joins TRBV14 and TRBJ2-1; 8 bases are a match to TRBD1. There are 14 residues in the CDR3. Germline-derived CDR1 and CDR2 are SGHDN and FVKESK. The V segment lost 5 bases and the J segment 5 bases; nucleotides outside the gene matches: 5. The CDR3 here is CASSGQGLDNEQFF. The DNA of the CDR3 is TGTGCCAGCAGCGGACAGGGTTTGGACAATGAGCAGTTCTTC.

The V and J genes are TRBV7-8 and TRBJ2-7, with D unresolved. The CDR3 covers 15 residues. Germline CDR1 SGHVS, CDR2 FQNEAQ. V gave up 1 base and J gave up 7 bases, with 17 bases separating them. The chain's CDR3 is CASSLERGEQREQYF. The CDR3 nucleotides read TGTGCCAGCAGCTTAGAACGAGGAGAGCAGAGGGAGCAGTACTTC.

The chain links TRBV9 to TRBJ2-7; TRBD2 might be the D (9 bases). Trimming left V 4 bases short and J 6 bases short, with 26 bases between. Per germline, CDR1 SGDLS and CDR2 YYNGEE. The CDR3 spans 17 residues. The CDR3 region is CASSSPAGGTGLLEQYF. CDR3 nucleotide sequence: TGTGCCAGCAGCTCACCCGCGGGGGGGACAGGTCTTCTCGAGCAGTACTTC.

The rearrangement uses TRBV19 and TRBJ1-2, with D possibly being TRBD1 (6 bases). CDR3 length: 16 amino acids. Trimming left V 3 bases short and J 8 bases short, with 22 bases between. Germline assignment: CDR1 LNHDA and CDR2 SQIVND (reference sequence). For the CDR3, the DNA is TGTGCCAGTAGTATCACCTCTTCCGGACAGTTTGTGGGCTACACCTTC. It yields the protein CASSITSSGQFVGYTF.

This clone was observed a single time. The chain employs TRBV7-2 and TRBJ2-4; possibly TRBD1 or TRBD2 for D (5 bases each). This CDR3 is 15 amino acids long. V lost 3 bases and J 2 bases, leaving 11 bases between the germline ends. Germline V gives CDR1 SGHTA, CDR2 FQGNSA. In nucleotides, the CDR3 is TGTGCCAGCAGCTTCATTGGGGACCCCAAAAACATTCAGTACTTC. Translating gives CASSFIGDPKNIQYF.

This clone was seen only once. The V gene is TRBV7-8, the J gene TRBJ2-1; D call uncertain. This CDR3 comprises 12 residues. Germline assignment: CDR1 SGHVS and CDR2 FQNEAQ. V lost 5 bases, J lost 8 bases, and 10 bases lay in between. The CDR3 DNA sequence: TGTGCCAGCAGCCCCAGTCGGGATGAGCAGTTCTTC. It translates to CASSPSRDEQFF.

This sequence joins TRBV29-1 and TRBJ2-3; 10 positions match TRBD2. With V trimmed by 6 bases and J by 3 bases, 6 bases remained unmatched. Looked up from germline, CDR1 is SQVTM and CDR2 is ANQGSEA. The CDR3 totals 14 residues. This chain's CDR3 is CSVLGLADTDTQYF. The CDR3 DNA is TGCAGCGTACTCGGACTAGCGGATACAGATACGCAGTATTTT.

This chain connects TRBV19 to TRBJ2-1; no clear D gene. V shed 5 bases and J shed 3 bases, with 17 bases lying between them. Germline CDR1 reads LNHDA; CDR2 reads SQIVND (reference sequence). The CDR3 sequence is 16 residues long. Here the CDR3 DNA reads TGTGCCAGTAGTGGAACTGGGGTGGGGAACTACAATGAGCAGTTCTTC. It codes for CASSGTGVGNYNEQFF.

The J gene is TRBJ2-1, the V gene TRBV4-1; no definite D call. The V end lost 0 bases, the J end lost 8 bases, and 14 bases lay between the germline ends. Germline-derived CDR1 and CDR2 are MGHRA and YSYEKL. The CDR3 loop spans 15 amino acids. Here the CDR3 DNA reads TGCGCCAGCAGCCAAGATAGGAAGATGGTCGATGAGCAGTTCTTC. Translation gives CASSQDRKMVDEQFF.